The T cell receptor beta chain under discussion was sequenced for a study of CD8 T cells in ankylosing spondylitis (dated by TCRdb to 2017 to 2019). Study-level background: The study set out to find disease-linked TCR variants by profiling T cell receptor beta repertoires in ankylosing spondylitis patients and healthy donors. Peripheral blood was sampled, and synovial fluid was additionally collected from ankylosing spondylitis patients. In total, the full study cohort was made up of some 110 healthy donors and 20 to 25 ankylosing spondylitis patients. Broad study findings and their caveats: Some motif variants were previously reported in synovial fluid and blood of reactive arthritis patients, suggesting common disease-initiation mechanisms. Blood from ankylosing spondylitis patients appeared to be characterized by a TCR beta motif composed of 7 to 9 highly homologous amino acid variants. The disease-linked clones were reported as significantly enriched in matched synovial fluid samples from ankylosing spondylitis patients. The disease-linked clones had a CD8+ phenotype and were found at relatively low frequencies in peripheral blood.

Instrument used: Illumina HiSeq 2500. TCR beta libraries were prepared by quantitative 5'-RACE with molecular barcodes. Per the authors' processing: To identify disease-linked TCR variants, a new computational method was used, one built on a probabilistic model of VDJ rearrangement. TCRdb reworked the public reads: Q25 trimming with fastp, MiXCR clone assembly, productive beta chains retained. Entries that share a CDR3 protein sequence are merged under the most common genes and DNA. For this entry, the V and J calls and clone size follow TCRdb and not the study's own pipeline. In this sample the table shows 150,000 to 200,000 distinct CDR3 sequences, approximately 18% of which occur a single time. The biggest ten clones account for 3.5% to 5% of the sample. This clonotype was observed many times. Its specific antigen is unknown. No much larger clone exists at a distance of one base, and base qualities are not known.

V loses 2 bases at its end and J loses 5 bases; junction bases beyond the gene matches: 17. The CDR3 covers 18 residues, taking in both the cysteine and the phenylalanine. The sequence is cut down to CDR3 DNA, 54 bases in frame from base 1. The germline V gene (reference sequence) yields DFQATT for CDR1 and SNEGSKA for CDR2. Sequencing used blood, either unsorted or a sorted T cell fraction (not recorded which). The clonotype comes from a male donor between 10 and 30 years old with ankylosing spondylitis or in good health (not recorded which). Donor details come from another sample of the same person, matched by shared clones. The V and J segments used are TRBV20-1 and TRBJ2-7; a stretch of 11 junction bases matches TRBD2. The CDR3 amino acid sequence is: CSARSRSGTTSGTHEQYF. The DNA sequence is as follows: TGCAGTGCTAGAAGTCGTTCAGGGACGACTAGCGGGACCCACGAGCAGTACTTC.